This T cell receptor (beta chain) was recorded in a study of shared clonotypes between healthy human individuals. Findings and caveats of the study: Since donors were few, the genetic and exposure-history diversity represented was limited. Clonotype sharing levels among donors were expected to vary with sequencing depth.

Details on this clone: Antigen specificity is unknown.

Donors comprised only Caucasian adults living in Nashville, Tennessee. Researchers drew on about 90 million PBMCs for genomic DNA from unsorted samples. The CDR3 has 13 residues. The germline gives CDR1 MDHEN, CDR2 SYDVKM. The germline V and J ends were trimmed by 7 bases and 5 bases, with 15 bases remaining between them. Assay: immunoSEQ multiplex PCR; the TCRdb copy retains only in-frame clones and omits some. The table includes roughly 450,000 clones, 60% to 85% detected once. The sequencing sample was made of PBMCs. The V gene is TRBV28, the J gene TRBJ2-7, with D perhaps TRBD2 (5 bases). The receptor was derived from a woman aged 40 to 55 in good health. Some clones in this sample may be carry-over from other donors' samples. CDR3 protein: CASKEGFVDEQYF. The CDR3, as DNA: TGTGCCAGCAAAGAGGGTTTTGTCGACGAGCAGTACTTC.